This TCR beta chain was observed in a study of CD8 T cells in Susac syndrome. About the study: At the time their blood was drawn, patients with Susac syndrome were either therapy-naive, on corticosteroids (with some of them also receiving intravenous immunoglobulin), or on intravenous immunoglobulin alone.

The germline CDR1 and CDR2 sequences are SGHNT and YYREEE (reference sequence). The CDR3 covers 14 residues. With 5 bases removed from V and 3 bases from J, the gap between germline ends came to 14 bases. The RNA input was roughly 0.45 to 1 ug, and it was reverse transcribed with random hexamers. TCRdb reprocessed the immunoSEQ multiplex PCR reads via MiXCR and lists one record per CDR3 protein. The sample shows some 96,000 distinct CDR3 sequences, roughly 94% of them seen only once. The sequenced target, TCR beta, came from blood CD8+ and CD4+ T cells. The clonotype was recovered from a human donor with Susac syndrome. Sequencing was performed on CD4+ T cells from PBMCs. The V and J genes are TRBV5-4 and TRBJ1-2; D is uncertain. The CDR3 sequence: CASSLHGQYYGYTF. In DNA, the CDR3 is TGTGCCAGCAGTCTACACGGCCAATACTATGGCTACACCTTC.